The entry that follows covers one TCR beta chain sequence. The data belong to a study of blood T cell repertoires in COVID-19. Between the trimmed V and J ends, which lost 4 bases and 5 bases, there was a span of 9 bases. Germline CDR1 reads SGHDT; CDR2 reads YYEEEE. This CDR3 contains 12 residues. Repertoires were generated with immunoSEQ multiplex PCR, while TCRdb's copy carries only in-frame clones and drops some. The sample yields fewer than 450,000 clones, roughly 91% seen once. The chain links TRBV5-6 to TRBJ1-2; no definite D call. The receptor comes from a man aged 18 to 35 who had recovered from COVID-19. Sequencing was done on a sample of PBMCs or T cells enriched from blood (not recorded which). CDR3 nucleotide sequence: TGTGCCAGCAGCCTGCCGAGTTATGGCTACACCTTC. This sequence encodes CASSLPSYGYTF.